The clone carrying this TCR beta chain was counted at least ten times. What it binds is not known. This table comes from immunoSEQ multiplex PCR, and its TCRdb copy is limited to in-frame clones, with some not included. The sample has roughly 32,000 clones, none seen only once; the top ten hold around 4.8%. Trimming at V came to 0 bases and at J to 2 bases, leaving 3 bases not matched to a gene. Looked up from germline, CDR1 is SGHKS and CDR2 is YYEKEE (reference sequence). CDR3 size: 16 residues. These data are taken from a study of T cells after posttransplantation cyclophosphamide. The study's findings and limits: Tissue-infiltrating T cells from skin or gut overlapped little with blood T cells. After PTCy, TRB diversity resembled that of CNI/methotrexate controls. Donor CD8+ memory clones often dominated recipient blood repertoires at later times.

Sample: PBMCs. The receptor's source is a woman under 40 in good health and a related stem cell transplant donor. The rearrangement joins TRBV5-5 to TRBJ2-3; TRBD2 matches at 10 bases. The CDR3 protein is CASSLVAGGSTDTQYF. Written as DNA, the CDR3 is TGTGCCAGCAGCTTGGTAGCGGGGGGCTCCACAGATACGCAGTATTTT.